A single TCR beta chain is shown here with its context. Antigen unknown. These data are taken from a study of T cells after yellow fever vaccination. The TCR cDNA carried a universal primer site and UMIs from 5'RACE template switching. TCRdb recomputed calls from the 5' RACE reads with MiXCR, one row per CDR3 protein. The profile shows some 560,000 distinct CDR3 sequences, roughly a fifth of them singletons. General study points: A minor fraction of clonotypes spanned both CD4 and CD8 compartments.

The length of the CDR3 is 13 residues. Germline CDR1 SGDLS, CDR2 YYNGEE. V lost 1 base and J 0 bases, leaving 4 bases between the germline ends. The sequence was collected from a man younger than 45 who received the YFV17D yellow fever vaccine. The sample consisted of PBMCs, taken 15 days after the yellow fever booster vaccination. The chain employs TRBV9 and TRBJ1-1; D gene uncertain. In nucleotides, the CDR3 is TGTGCCAGCAGCGTAATCGTGAACACTGAAGCTTTCTTT. It specifies CASSVIVNTEAFF.